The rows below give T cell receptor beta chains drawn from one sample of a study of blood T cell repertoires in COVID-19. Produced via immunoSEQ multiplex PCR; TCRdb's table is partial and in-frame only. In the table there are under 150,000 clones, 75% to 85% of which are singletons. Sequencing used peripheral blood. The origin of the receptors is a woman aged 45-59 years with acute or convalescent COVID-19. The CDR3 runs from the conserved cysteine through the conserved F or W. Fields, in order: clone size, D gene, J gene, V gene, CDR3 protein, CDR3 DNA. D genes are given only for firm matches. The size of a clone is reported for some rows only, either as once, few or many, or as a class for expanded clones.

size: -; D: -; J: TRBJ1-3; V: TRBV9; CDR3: CASSATTGFSGNTIYF; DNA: TGTGCCAGCAGCGCAACCACAGGGTTTTCTGGAAACACCATATATTTT
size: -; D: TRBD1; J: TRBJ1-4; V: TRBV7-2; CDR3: CASSPDRGSNEKLFF; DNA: TGTGCCAGCAGCCCGGACAGGGGTAGTAATGAAAAACTGTTTTTT
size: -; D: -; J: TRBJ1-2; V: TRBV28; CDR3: CASSFFGQNYGYTF; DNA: TGTGCCAGCAGTTTTTTCGGACAGAACTATGGCTACACCTTC
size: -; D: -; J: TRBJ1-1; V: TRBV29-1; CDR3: CSVEGDMNTEAFF; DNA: TGCAGCGTTGAAGGGGACATGAACACTGAAGCTTTCTTT
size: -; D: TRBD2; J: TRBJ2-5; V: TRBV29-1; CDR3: CSVESSGGAGETQYF; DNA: TGCAGCGTTGAATCTAGCGGGGGGGCCGGAGAGACCCAGTACTTC
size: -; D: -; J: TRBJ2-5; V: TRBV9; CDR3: CASSGQMGETQYF; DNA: TGTGCCAGCAGCGGACAGATGGGAGAGACCCAGTACTTC
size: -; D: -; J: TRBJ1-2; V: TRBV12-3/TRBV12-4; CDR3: CASSLEGYGYTF; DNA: TGTGCCAGCAGTTTGGAGGGTTATGGCTACACCTTC
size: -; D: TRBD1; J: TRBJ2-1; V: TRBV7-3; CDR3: CASSPQGAGEQFF; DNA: TGTGCCAGCAGCCCACAGGGGGCGGGGGAGCAGTTCTTC
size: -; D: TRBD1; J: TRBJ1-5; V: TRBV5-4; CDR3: CASSSNTGDQPQHF; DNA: TGTGCCAGCAGCTCGAATACAGGGGATCAGCCCCAGCATTTT
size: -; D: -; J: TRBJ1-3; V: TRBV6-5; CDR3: CASRQTDSGNTIYF; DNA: TGTGCCAGCAGACAAACCGATTCGGGAAACACCATATATTTT
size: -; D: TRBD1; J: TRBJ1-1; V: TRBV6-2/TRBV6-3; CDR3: CASSWWYRGVNTEAFF; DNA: TGTGCCAGCAGTTGGTGGTACAGGGGAGTCAACACTGAAGCTTTCTTT
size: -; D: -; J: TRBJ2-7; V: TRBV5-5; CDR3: CASSLVGGSYEQYF; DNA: TGTGCCAGCAGCTTGGTTGGGGGGTCCTACGAGCAGTACTTC
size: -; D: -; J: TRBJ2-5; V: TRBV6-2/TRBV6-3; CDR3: CASSSGERETQYF; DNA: TGTGCCAGCAGTTCCGGGGAGCGAGAGACCCAGTACTTC
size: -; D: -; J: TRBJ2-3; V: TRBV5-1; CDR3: CASSLGQSSSSTDTQYF; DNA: TGCGCCAGCAGCTTGGGACAGAGCAGTTCAAGCACAGATACGCAGTATTTT
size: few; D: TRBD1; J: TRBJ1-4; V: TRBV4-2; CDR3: CASSQEERTGSEKLFF; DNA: TGTGCCAGCAGCCAAGAAGAACGGACAGGGAGTGAAAAACTGTTTTTT
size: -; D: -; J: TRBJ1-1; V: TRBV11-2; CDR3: CASSHSTGDTEAFF; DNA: TGTGCCAGCAGTCATTCGACAGGAGACACTGAAGCTTTCTTT
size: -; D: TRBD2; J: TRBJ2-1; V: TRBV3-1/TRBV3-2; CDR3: CASSQNSGGLDEQFF; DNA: TGTGCCAGCAGCCAAAATAGCGGGGGGTTAGATGAGCAGTTCTTC
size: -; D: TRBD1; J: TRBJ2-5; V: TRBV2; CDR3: CASSATGVQETQYF; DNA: TGTGCCAGCAGTGCAACAGGGGTCCAAGAGACCCAGTACTTC
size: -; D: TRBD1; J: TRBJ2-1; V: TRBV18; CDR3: CASSPPGQGAHNEQFF; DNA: TGTGCCAGCTCACCACCGGGACAGGGGGCGCACAATGAGCAGTTCTTC
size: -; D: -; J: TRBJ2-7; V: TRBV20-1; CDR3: CSASPGSEQYF; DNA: TGCAGTGCTAGCCCAGGGTCCGAGCAGTACTTC
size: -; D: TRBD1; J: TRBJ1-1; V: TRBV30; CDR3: CAWSLGTETEAFF; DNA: TGTGCCTGGAGTCTAGGGACAGAAACTGAAGCTTTCTTT
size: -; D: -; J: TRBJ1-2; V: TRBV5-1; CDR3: CASSSTAQVYGYTF; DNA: TGCGCCAGCAGCTCGACAGCGCAGGTCTATGGCTACACCTTC
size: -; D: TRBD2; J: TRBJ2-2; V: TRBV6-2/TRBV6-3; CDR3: CASSYSLAGLTGELFF; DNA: TGTGCCAGCAGTTACTCCTTAGCGGGTCTCACCGGGGAGCTGTTTTTT
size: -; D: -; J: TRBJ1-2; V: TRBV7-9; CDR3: CASSLAQGTSLGYTF; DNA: TGTGCCAGCAGCTTAGCCCAGGGGACGAGTCTGGGCTACACCTTC
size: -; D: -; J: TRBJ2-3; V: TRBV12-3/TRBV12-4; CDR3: CASSYMTDTQYF; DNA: TGTGCCAGCAGTTACATGACAGATACGCAGTATTTT
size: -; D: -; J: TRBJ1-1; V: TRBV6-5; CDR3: CASSSRTVAEAFF; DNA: TGTGCCAGCAGTTCTAGGACAGTGGCTGAAGCTTTCTTT
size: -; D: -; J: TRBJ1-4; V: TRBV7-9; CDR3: CASSSGATTNEKLFF; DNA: TGTGCCAGCAGCTCAGGCGCCACAACTAATGAAAAACTGTTTTTT
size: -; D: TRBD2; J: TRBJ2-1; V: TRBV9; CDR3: CASSVAGGQANEQFF; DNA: TGTGCCAGCAGCGTAGCGGGGGGGCAGGCGAATGAGCAGTTCTTC
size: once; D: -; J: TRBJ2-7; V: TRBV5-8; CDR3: CASRSTYEQYF; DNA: TGTGCCAGCAGATCCACCTACGAGCAGTACTTC
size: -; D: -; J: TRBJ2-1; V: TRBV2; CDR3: CASPLAYSYNEQFF; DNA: TGTGCCAGCCCCCTAGCGTACTCCTACAATGAGCAGTTCTTC
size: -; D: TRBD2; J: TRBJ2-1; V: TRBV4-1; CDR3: CASSQEGTSGVNEQFF; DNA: TGCGCCAGCAGCCAAGAAGGGACTAGCGGGGTCAATGAGCAGTTCTTC
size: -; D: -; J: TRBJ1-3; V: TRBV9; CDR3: CASSPGGSSGNTIYF; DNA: TGTGCCAGCAGCCCCGGGGGTAGCTCTGGAAACACCATATATTTT
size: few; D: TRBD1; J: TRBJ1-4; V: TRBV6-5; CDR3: CASRGQGEREKLFF; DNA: TGTGCCAGCAGGGGACAGGGTGAACGTGAAAAACTGTTTTTT